These 4 T cell receptor beta chains share one sample of origin, sequenced in a study of CD8 T cells in Susac syndrome. An amount of RNA that ranged from roughly 0.45 to 1 ug was reverse transcribed with random hexamers. TCRdb itself ran the immunoSEQ multiplex PCR reads through MiXCR, one entry per CDR3 protein. Of around 170,000 distinct CDR3 sequences in the sample, approximately 95% were seen once. What was sequenced was CD8+ T cells from PBMCs. These receptors originate from a human donor with Susac syndrome.

The V call is TRBV5-6, the J call TRBJ2-7, with TRBD1 identical over 11 bases. After removal of 5 bases from V and 3 bases from J, the junction contained 4 bases not matched to a gene. The CDR3 runs 14 residues. CDR1 is SGHDT, CDR2 YYEEEE, per germline. This chain's CDR3 is CASSAGTGGYEQYF. The CDR3 DNA reads as TGTGCCAGCAGTGCCGGGACAGGGGGCTACGAGCAGTACTTC. Full variable domain (missing parts from reference TRBV5-6 and TRBJ2-7): DAGVTQSPTHLIKTRGQQVTLRCSPKSGHDTVSWYQQALGQGPQFIFQYYEEEERQRGNFPDRFSGHQFPNYSSELNVNALLLGDSALYLCASSAGTGGYEQYFGPGTRLTVT.

This clonotype was seen a handful of times. V usage is TRBV19 and J usage is TRBJ1-2, with D hard to call. CDR1 is LNHDA and CDR2 is SQIVND in the germline V gene (reference sequence). There are 11 residues in the CDR3. V lost 6 bases to trimming and J lost 8 bases, with 10 bases between them. This CDR3 reads CASSPGRGYTF. The CDR3 DNA reads TGTGCCAGTAGCCCCGGTCGAGGCTACACCTTC.

The chain combines TRBV2 with TRBJ2-5; no clear D. Deletions cut 7 bases from V and 2 bases from J, with 8 bases between. The CDR3 runs 12 residues. Germline CDR1 is SNHLY and CDR2 is FYNNEI. The CDR3 protein is CASIGRQETQYF. The CDR3 coding sequence is TGTGCCAGCATCGGACGGCAAGAGACCCAGTACTTC.

This clonotype was recorded a few times. V is TRBV5-6 and J is TRBJ2-1; D is unclear. Trimming took 5 bases from V and 7 from J, leaving 10 bases between them. This CDR3 has 12 amino acids. Germline V gene sequence: CDR1 SGHDT, CDR2 YYEEEE. CDR3 DNA: TGTGCCAGCAGTTTAGTCCGAAATGAGCAGTTCTTC. It yields the protein CASSLVRNEQFF.